Listed below are T cell receptor beta chains from one sample, sequenced in a study of preoperative IRX-2 immunotherapy in early breast cancer. Sequenced by immunoSEQ multiplex PCR; TCRdb stores in-frame clones only, minus some. The data show roughly 99,000 clones, 86% seen once. This specimen was tumor tissue, taken after IRX-2 immunotherapy. These receptor sequences come from a human donor with breast cancer. Both conserved end residues are part of each CDR3. The order of the fields is V gene, D gene, J gene, clone size, CDR3 DNA, CDR3 protein. A D gene is named only where the DNA matches it firmly. Rows give clone size only sometimes, using once, few, many, or a class for an expanded clone.

TRBV6-8	.	TRBJ2-3	.	TGTGCCAGCAGTGCCGAAGGACACAAAGTGCGCACAGATACGCAGTATTTT	CASSAEGHKVRTDTQYF
TRBV30	.	TRBJ1-2	few	TGTGCCTGGAGTGTGGAAGGCTATGGCTACACCTTC	CAWSVEGYGYTF
TRBV30	.	TRBJ1-2	.	TGTGCCTGGAATCGTCGGCAGTACTATGGCTACACCTTC	CAWNRRQYYGYTF
TRBV29-1	.	TRBJ1-1	.	TGCAGCGTTGAAAGGCCGATGAACACTGAAGCTTTCTTT	CSVERPMNTEAFF
TRBV29-1	TRBD1	TRBJ2-2	.	TGCAGCGGGGGGACAGGGCAAGGTACCGGGGAGCTGTTTTTT	CSGGTGQGTGELFF
TRBV6-4	.	TRBJ2-1	.	TGTGCCGCGAGACGGGATAGCTCCTACAATGAGCAGTTCTTC	CAARRDSSYNEQFF
TRBV29-1	TRBD1	TRBJ1-1	few	TGCAGCGTTGATCTGGACAGGGGCCTGGGGATTTTCTCTGAAGCTTTCTTT	CSVDLDRGLGIFSEAFF
TRBV29-1	TRBD1	TRBJ1-4	once	TGCAGCGTGGCAGGGGGATATAATGAAAAACTGTTTTTT	CSVAGGYNEKLFF
TRBV11-3	TRBD2	TRBJ2-1	.	TGTGCCAGCAGCTTGTGGCGGGGACTAGCGGGACCGAATGAGCAGTTCTTC	CASSLWRGLAGPNEQFF
TRBV6-8	.	TRBJ1-2	.	TGTGCCAGCAGTTACACGCAGGGAAAGGATGGCTACACCTTC	CASSYTQGKDGYTF
TRBV11-3	.	TRBJ1-2	once	TGTGCCAGCAGCCTGGACACGAAAAACTATGGCTACACCTTC	CASSLDTKNYGYTF
TRBV18	TRBD2	TRBJ2-4	.	TGTGCCAGCTCACCAGTCGATTCGAGCGGGAGGGCCTTAGCCAAAAACATTCAGTACTTC	CASSPVDSSGRALAKNIQYF
TRBV30	.	TRBJ2-3	.	TGTGCCTGGAGTGAGCAGGGGGATACGCAGTATTTT	CAWSEQGDTQYF
TRBV7-7	TRBD2	TRBJ2-3	once	TGTGCCAGCAGCTTAGCGAGGTCGGGGGGGGCCACAGATACGCAGTATTTT	CASSLARSGGATDTQYF
TRBV28	TRBD1	TRBJ1-1	.	TGTGCCAGCATTACAGGGGGGCCGAACACTGAAGCTTTCTTT	CASITGGPNTEAFF
TRBV5-1	TRBD2	TRBJ2-2	.	TGCGCCAGCAGCTTGGTATCCGGGGAGGGCACCGGGGAGCTGTTTTTT	CASSLVSGEGTGELFF
TRBV5-1	.	TRBJ2-7	.	TGCGCCAGCAGCTTGGTAGGGGGTGGCAACGAGCAGTACTTC	CASSLVGGGNEQYF
TRBV7-6	.	TRBJ2-1	few	TGTGCCAGCAGCTTAGGGACTACGCACAATGAGCAGTTCTTC	CASSLGTTHNEQFF
TRBV18	.	TRBJ1-2	.	TGTGCCAGCTCACCACCCTCGGCGGGTGTAAGAGGCTACACCTTC	CASSPPSAGVRGYTF
TRBV5-1	.	TRBJ1-2	once	TGCGCCAGCAGCTTGGGTGGGGGCGCAGACGGGTACACCTTC	CASSLGGGADGYTF
TRBV19	.	TRBJ1-5	.	TGTGCCAGTAGTATTATTCTTCAGGGCCATAGCAATCAGCCCCAGCATTTT	CASSIILQGHSNQPQHF
TRBV1	.	TRBJ1-5	once	TGCGCCAGCAGCCAAGCGAGCAATCAGCCCCAGCATTTT	CASSQASNQPQHF
TRBV7-8	.	TRBJ1-6	.	TGTGCCAGCAGCATTACAGGTTTACAGTCCCTCCACTTT	CASSITGLQSLHF
TRBV6-8	TRBD1	TRBJ1-2	.	TGTGCCAGCAGTTACCCCGGGACAGCCAACTATGGCTACACCTTC	CASSYPGTANYGYTF
TRBV28	.	TRBJ2-7	.	TGTGCCAGCAGTCCCCACGTAGGAGCCAGAGGACTTTACGAGCAGTACTTC	CASSPHVGARGLYEQYF
TRBV28	TRBD1	TRBJ1-2	.	TGTGCCAGCAGGGGGACAGGCGGTTCAGGCTACACCTTC	CASRGTGGSGYTF
TRBV19	.	TRBJ1-2	once	TGTGCCAGTAGTAACGGACAGAACTATGGCTACACCTTC	CASSNGQNYGYTF
TRBV6-8	.	TRBJ1-2	.	TGTGCCAGCAGTGGTGGTAAGCCTAACTATGGCTACACCTTC	CASSGGKPNYGYTF
TRBV11-3	.	TRBJ1-4	.	TGTGCCAGCAGCCGGAGATCAACTAATGAAAAACTGTTTTTT	CASSRRSTNEKLFF
TRBV7-1	TRBD2	TRBJ2-1	.	TGTGCCAGCATCGGCGGGGGGCTGAATGAGCAGTTCTTC	CASIGGGLNEQFF
TRBV6-8	TRBD2	TRBJ2-1	.	TGTGCCGTTCGGACTAGCGGGAGGACCTTCGGGGATGAGCAGTTCTTC	CAVRTSGRTFGDEQFF
TRBV6-8	.	TRBJ1-5	.	TGTGCCAGCAGAAGAGGAGGAGAGCCCCAGCATTTT	CASRRGGEPQHF
TRBV30	TRBD1	TRBJ1-2	.	TGTGCCTGGAGGAGACAGGGGTTAGTTGGCTACACCTTC	CAWRRQGLVGYTF
TRBV14	.	TRBJ1-2	few	TGTGCCAGCAGCCAAGATACCGTCGAAAGCTACACCTTC	CASSQDTVESYTF
TRBV19	TRBD1	TRBJ2-3	.	TGTGCCAGTAGTCGCGACAGGGGGACATCTAGCACAGATACGCAGTATTTT	CASSRDRGTSSTDTQYF
TRBV11-3	TRBD2	TRBJ2-7	.	TGTGCCAGCAGCCCCAGGACTAGCGGGCACCACGAGCAGTACTTC	CASSPRTSGHHEQYF
TRBV6-7	TRBD2	TRBJ2-7	.	TGTGCCACTACCGGGACTAGCAGTGAGCAGTACTTC	CATTGTSSEQYF
TRBV6-8	.	TRBJ1-4	few	TGTGCCAGCAGTAACCCGAGCCCTGCAACTAATGAAAAACTGTTTTTT	CASSNPSPATNEKLFF
TRBV29-1	.	TRBJ2-1	.	TGCAGCGTTTCGGTATCGGGAAACAATGAGCAGTTCTTC	CSVSVSGNNEQFF
TRBV7-1	.	TRBJ1-6	medium-sized	TGTGCCAGCAGGGCAGGGGTCGATTCACCCCTCCACTTT	CASRAGVDSPLHF
TRBV6-4	TRBD1	TRBJ1-5	.	TGTGCCAGCAGTCACGGGACAGGGAACTCTCAGCCCCAGCATTTT	CASSHGTGNSQPQHF
TRBV6-8	.	TRBJ2-7	few	TGTGCCATCTGGGCGGCAGGGTACTACGAGCAGTACTTC	CAIWAAGYYEQYF
TRBV6-8	TRBD1	TRBJ2-2	.	TGTGCCAGCAAATCGGGACAGGGGGCGCGTGGCACCGGGGAGCTGTTTTTT	CASKSGQGARGTGELFF
TRBV12-1	.	TRBJ1-2	.	TGTGCCAGCAGCCGCGACGGACCCTATGGCTACACCTTC	CASSRDGPYGYTF